This entry features one TCR beta chain sequence. In germline, CDR1 is SEHNR, CDR2 FQNEAQ (reference sequence). V dropped 5 bases and J dropped 1; count of bases not matched to a gene: 13. The CDR3 has 18 amino acids. This table comes from immunoSEQ multiplex PCR, and its TCRdb copy is limited to in-frame clones, with some not included. Among roughly 95,000 clones listed, 80% to 85% were seen once. This entry belongs to a study of blood T cell repertoires in COVID-19. Study summary: Italy, Spain and the United States were the sources of the convalescent and acute COVID-19 samples.

The source material was peripheral blood. This receptor was obtained from a man in his sixties with acute or convalescent COVID-19. V usage is TRBV7-9 and J usage is TRBJ2-3; 9 positions agree with TRBD2. CDR3 bases: TGTGCCAGCAGCCTAGGTAGTAGCGGGAGTCCTGGCACAGATACGCAGTATTTT. This codes for CASSLGSSGSPGTDTQYF. The variable domain in full, with the rest retrieved from reference TRBV7-9 and TRBJ2-3, is DTGVSQNPRHKITKRGQNVTFRCDPISEHNRLYWYRQTLGQGPEFLTYFQNEAQLEKSRLLSDRFSAERPKGSFSTLEIQRTEQGDSAMYLCASSLGSSGSPGTDTQYFGPGTRLTVL.